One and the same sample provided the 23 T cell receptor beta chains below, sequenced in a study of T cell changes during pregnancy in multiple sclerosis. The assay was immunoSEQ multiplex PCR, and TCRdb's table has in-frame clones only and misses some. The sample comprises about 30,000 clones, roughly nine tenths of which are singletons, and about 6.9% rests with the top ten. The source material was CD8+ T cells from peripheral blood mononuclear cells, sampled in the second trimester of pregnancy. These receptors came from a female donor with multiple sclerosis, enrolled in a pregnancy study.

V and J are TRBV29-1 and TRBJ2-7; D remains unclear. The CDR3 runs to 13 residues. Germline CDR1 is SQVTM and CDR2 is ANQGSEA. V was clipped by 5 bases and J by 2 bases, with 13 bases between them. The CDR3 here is CSVPSTTTYEQYF. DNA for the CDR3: TGCAGCGTTCCCAGTACCACCACCTACGAGCAGTACTTC.

The CDR3 nucleotides are TGTGCCAGCTCACCTTGGGAGAGCTCCTACGAGCAGTACTTC. Its translation is CASSPWESSYEQYF. The chain couples TRBV18 to TRBJ2-7; possible D gene TRBD2, 5 bases. CDR1 is KGHSH, CDR2 LQKENI, per germline. The germline V and J ends were trimmed by 3 bases and 0 bases, with 9 bases remaining between them. There are 14 residues in the CDR3.

The CDR3 DNA is TGTGCCACCAGCAGAGAATGGGACAGATTTAGCAATCAGCCCCAGCATTTT. This codes for CATSREWDRFSNQPQHF. V and J are TRBV15 and TRBJ1-5, with 7 bases matching TRBD1. Germline loops: CDR1 LNHNV, CDR2 YYDKDF (reference sequence). CDR3 size: 17 residues. The J segment lost 0 bases and the V segment lost 0 bases, leaving 5 bases of the junction unmatched. Using reference TRBV15 and TRBJ1-5 for the parts outside the CDR3, the full variable domain is DAMVIQNPRYQVTQFGKPVTLSCSQTLNHNVMYWYQQKSSQAPKLLFHYYDKDFNNEADTPDNFQSRRPNTSFCFLDIRSPGLGDTAMYLCATSREWDRFSNQPQHFGDGTRLSIL.

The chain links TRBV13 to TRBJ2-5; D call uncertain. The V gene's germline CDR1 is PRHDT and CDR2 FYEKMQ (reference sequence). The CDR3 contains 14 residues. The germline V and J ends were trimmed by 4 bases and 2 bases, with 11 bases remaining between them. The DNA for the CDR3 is TGTGCCAGCAGCTCCTATTACCCACAAGAGACCCAGTACTTC. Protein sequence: CASSSYYPQETQYF.

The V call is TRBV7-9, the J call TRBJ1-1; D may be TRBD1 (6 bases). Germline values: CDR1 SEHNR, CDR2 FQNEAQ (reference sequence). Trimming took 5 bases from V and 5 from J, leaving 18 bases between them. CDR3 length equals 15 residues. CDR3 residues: CASSQLLGARTEAFF. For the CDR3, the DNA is TGTGCCAGCAGCCAACTTTTGGGGGCGCGGACTGAAGCTTTCTTT.

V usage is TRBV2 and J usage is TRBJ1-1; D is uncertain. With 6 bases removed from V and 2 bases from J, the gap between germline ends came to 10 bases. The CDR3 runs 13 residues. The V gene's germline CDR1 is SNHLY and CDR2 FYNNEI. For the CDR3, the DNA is TGTGCCAGCAGGGATGGGCTTAACACTGAAGCTTTCTTT. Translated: CASRDGLNTEAFF.

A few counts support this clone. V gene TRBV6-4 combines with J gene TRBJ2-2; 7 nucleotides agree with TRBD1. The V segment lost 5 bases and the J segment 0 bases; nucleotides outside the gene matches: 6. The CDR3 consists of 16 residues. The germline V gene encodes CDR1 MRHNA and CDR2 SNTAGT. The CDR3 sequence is CASSLGQDANTGELFF. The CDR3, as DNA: TGTGCCAGCAGTTTAGGACAGGACGCGAACACCGGGGAGCTGTTTTTT.

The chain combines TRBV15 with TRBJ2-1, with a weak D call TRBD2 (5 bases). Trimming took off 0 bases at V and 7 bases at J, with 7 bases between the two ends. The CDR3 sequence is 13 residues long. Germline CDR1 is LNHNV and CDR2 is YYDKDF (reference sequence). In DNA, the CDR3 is TGTGCCACCAGCAGAGATACTAGTAATGAGCAGTTCTTC. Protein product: CATSRDTSNEQFF.

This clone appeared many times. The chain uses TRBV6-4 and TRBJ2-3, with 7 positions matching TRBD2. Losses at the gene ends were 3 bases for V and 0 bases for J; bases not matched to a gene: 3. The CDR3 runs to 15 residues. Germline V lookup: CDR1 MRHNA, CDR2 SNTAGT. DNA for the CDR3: TGTGCCAGCAGTGAAAGCGGGACTAGCACAGATACGCAGTATTTT. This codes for CASSESGTSTDTQYF.

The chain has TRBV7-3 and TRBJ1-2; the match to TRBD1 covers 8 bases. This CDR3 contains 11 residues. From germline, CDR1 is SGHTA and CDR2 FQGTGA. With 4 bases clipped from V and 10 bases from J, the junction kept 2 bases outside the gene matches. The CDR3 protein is CASSSGQVYTF. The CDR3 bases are TGTGCCAGCAGCTCGGGACAGGTCTACACCTTC.

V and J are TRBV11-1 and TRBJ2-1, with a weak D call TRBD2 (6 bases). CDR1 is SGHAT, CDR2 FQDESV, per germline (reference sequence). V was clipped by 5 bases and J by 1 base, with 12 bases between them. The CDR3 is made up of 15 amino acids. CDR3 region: CASSPSGSSYNEQFF. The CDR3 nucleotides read TGTGCCAGCAGCCCCAGCGGGTCGTCCTACAATGAGCAGTTCTTC.

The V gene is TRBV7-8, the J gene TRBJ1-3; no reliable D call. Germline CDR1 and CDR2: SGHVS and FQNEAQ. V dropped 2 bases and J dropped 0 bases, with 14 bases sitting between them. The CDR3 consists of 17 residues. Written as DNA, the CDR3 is TGTGCCAGCAGCTTAACCTCTAACGCAGGCTCTGGAAACACCATATATTTT. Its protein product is CASSLTSNAGSGNTIYF.

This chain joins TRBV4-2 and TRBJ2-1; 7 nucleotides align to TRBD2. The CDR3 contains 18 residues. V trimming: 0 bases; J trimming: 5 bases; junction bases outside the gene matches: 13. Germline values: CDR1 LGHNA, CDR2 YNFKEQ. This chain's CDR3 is CASSQEAWGEGIDNEQFF. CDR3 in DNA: TGTGCCAGCAGCCAAGAGGCTTGGGGGGAGGGCATCGACAATGAGCAGTTCTTC.

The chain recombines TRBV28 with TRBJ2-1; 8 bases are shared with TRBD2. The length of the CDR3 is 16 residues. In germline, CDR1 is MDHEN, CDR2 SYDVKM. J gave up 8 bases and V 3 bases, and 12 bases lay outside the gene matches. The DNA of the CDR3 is TGTGCCAGCAGTTTCGAAGGACTAGCTTGGGTGGATGAGCAGTTCTTC. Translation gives CASSFEGLAWVDEQFF. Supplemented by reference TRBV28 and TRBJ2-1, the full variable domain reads DVKVTQSSRYLVKRTGEKVFLECVQDMDHENMFWYRQDPGLGLRLIYFSYDVKMKEKGDIPEGYSVSREKKERFSLILESASTNQTSMYLCASSFEGLAWVDEQFFGPGTRLTVL.

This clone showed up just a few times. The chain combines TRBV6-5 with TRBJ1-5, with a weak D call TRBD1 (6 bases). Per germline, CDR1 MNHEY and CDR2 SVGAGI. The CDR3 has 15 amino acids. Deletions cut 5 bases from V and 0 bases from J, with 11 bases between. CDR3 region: CASSQQGNSNQPQHF. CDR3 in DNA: TGTGCCAGCAGTCAACAGGGTAATAGCAATCAGCCCCAGCATTTT.

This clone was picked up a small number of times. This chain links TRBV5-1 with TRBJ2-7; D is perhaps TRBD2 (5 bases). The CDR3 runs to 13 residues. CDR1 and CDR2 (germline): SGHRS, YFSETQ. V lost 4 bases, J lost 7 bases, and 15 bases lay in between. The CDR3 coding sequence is TGCGCCAGCAGCGATGAGGGCCCTGGGGAGCAGTACTTC. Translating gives CASSDEGPGEQYF.

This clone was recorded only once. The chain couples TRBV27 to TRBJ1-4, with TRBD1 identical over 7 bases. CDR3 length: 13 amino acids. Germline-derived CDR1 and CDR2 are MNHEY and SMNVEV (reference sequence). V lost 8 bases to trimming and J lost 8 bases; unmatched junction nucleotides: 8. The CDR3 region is CASGPTGNEKLFF. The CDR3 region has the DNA TGTGCCAGCGGCCCGACAGGGAACGAAAAACTGTTTTTT. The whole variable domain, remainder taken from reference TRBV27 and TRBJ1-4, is EAQVTQNPRYLITVTGKKLTVTCSQNMNHEYMSWYRQDPGLGLRQIYYSMNVEVTDKGDVPEGYKVSRKEKRNFPLILESPSPNQTSLYFCASGPTGNEKLFFGSGTQLSVL.

The CDR3 DNA reads TGTGCCAGCAGTTACTCGCTAGCGGGAACCTACGAGCAGTACTTC. Residues: CASSYSLAGTYEQYF. The rearrangement links TRBV6-5 to TRBJ2-7; TRBD2 matches 9 bases. Germline CDR1 reads MNHEY; CDR2 reads SVGAGI. Losses at the gene ends were 0 bases for V and 2 bases for J; bases not matched to a gene: 2. This CDR3 spans 15 amino acids.

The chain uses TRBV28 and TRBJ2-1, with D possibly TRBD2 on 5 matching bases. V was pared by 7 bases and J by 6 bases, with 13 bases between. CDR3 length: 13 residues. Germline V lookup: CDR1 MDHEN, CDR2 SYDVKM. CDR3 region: CASTLASINEQFF. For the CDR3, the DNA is TGTGCCAGCACCCTAGCCTCGATCAATGAGCAGTTCTTC.

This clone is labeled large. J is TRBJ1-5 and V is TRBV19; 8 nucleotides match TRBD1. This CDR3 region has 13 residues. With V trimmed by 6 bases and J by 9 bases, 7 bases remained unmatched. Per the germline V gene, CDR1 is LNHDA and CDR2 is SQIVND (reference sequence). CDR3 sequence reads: CASRETGVLPQHF. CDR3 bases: TGTGCCAGTAGGGAGACAGGGGTTCTGCCCCAGCATTTT.

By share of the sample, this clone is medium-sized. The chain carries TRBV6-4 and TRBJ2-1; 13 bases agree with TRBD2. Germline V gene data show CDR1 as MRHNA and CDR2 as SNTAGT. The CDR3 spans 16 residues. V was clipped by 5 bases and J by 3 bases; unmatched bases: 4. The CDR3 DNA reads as TGTGCCAGCAGTACTACTAGCGGGGGGGACTACAATGAGCAGTTCTTC. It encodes CASSTTSGGDYNEQFF.

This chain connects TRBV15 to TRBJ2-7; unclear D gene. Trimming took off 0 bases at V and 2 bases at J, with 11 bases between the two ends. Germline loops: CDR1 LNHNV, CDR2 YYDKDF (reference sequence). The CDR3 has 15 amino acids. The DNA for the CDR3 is TGTGCCACCAGCAGAGATGATACATCGACCTACGAGCAGTACTTC. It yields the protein CATSRDDTSTYEQYF.

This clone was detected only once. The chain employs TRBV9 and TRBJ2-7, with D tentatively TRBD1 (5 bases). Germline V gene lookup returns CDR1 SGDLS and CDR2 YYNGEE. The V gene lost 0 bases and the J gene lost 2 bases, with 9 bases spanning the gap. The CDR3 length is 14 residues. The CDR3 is CASSVEEGAYEQYF. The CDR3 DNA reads TGTGCCAGCAGCGTAGAGGAAGGGGCCTACGAGCAGTACTTC.